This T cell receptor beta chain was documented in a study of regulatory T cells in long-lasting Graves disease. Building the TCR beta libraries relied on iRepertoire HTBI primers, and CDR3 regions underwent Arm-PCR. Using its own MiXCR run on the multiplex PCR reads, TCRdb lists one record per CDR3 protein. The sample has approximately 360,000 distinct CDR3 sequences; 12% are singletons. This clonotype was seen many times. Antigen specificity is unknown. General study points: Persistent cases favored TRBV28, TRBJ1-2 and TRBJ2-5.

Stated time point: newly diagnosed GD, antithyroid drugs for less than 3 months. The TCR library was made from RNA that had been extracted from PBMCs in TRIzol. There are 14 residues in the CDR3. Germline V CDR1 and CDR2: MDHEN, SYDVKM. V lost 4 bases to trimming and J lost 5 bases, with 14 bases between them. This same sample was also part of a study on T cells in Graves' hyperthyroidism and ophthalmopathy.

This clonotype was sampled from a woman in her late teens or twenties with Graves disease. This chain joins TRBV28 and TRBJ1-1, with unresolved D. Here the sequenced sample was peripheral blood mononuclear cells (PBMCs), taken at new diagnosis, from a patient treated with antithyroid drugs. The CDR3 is CASSYGEVGTEAFF. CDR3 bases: TGTGCCAGCAGTTATGGGGAGGTTGGGACTGAAGCTTTCTTT.